The rows below give T cell receptor beta chains drawn from one sample of a study of beta chain features in type 1 diabetes. Using immunoSEQ multiplex PCR, the repertoire was profiled, and TCRdb retains in-frame clones only, with some absent. The sample has 350,000 to 400,000 clones, roughly 16% seen once. The source material was naive CD4+ T cells from blood. These receptors all stem from a woman aged 18-30 years in good health. CDR3s include the opening cysteine and the closing phenylalanine or tryptophan. The D gene is left open where the match is weak. Size is omitted from some rows. Given values are once, few, many or a class for expanded clones.

j_call	d_call	v_call	clone_size	cdr3_nt	cdr3_aa
TRBJ2-7	-	TRBV28	few	TGTGCCAGCGCCTGGAGGGCCACCGTATCCGAGCAGTACTTC	CASAWRATVSEQYF
TRBJ2-6	TRBD2	TRBV6-5	few	TGTGCCAGCAGGGGGGGGGAAGCTGGGGCCAACGTCCTGACTTTC	CASRGGEAGANVLTF
TRBJ2-6	-	TRBV27	few	TGTGCCAGCAGTTTATTAACGGGGGAGCGGGGGGCCAACGTCCTGACTTTC	CASSLLTGERGANVLTF
TRBJ1-1	TRBD1	TRBV7-9	-	TGTGCCAGCAACGGACAGGGCTGGAACACTGAAGCTTTCTTT	CASNGQGWNTEAFF
TRBJ2-1	-	TRBV7-8	-	TGTGCCAGCACTCTTCGGGGAACTCAATACAATGAGCAGTTCTTC	CASTLRGTQYNEQFF
TRBJ2-7	TRBD2	TRBV7-2	few	TGTGCCAGCAGCTTCGGCGGGAGGGCCTACGAGCAGTACTTC	CASSFGGRAYEQYF
TRBJ2-7	-	TRBV6-1	few	TGTGCCAGCACCCGGACAGACCTGAACCTCTACGAGCAGTACTTC	CASTRTDLNLYEQYF
TRBJ2-1	-	TRBV18	-	TGTGCCAGCTCTTCGGCCAGGGTAATCAATGAGCAGTTCTTC	CASSSARVINEQFF
TRBJ2-7	-	TRBV28	few	TGTGCCAGCAGTCGAGGACAGTCCTACGAGCAGTACTTC	CASSRGQSYEQYF
TRBJ2-5	TRBD1	TRBV30	-	TGTGCCTGGAGTACAGGACAGGGTGGGGAGACCCAGTACTTC	CAWSTGQGGETQYF
TRBJ2-7	TRBD1	TRBV5-4	few	TGTGCCAGCAGCTTGGGTAGGACAGGGGGCTACGAGCAGTACTTC	CASSLGRTGGYEQYF
TRBJ1-4	-	TRBV27	few	TGTGCCAGCAAGGACAGACCCGCAACTAATGAAAAACTGTTTTTT	CASKDRPATNEKLFF
TRBJ2-3	TRBD1	TRBV28	few	TGTGCCAGCAAGTTGGGAGCAGGGGGCTATACAGATACGCAGTATTTT	CASKLGAGGYTDTQYF
TRBJ2-3	-	TRBV5-1	-	TGCGCCAGCAGCTCCCAGACACGCCGCACAGATACGCAGTATTTT	CASSSQTRRTDTQYF
TRBJ2-1	-	TRBV7-9	-	TGTGCCAGCAGCTACCCCGGCTCCTACAATGAGCAGTTCTTC	CASSYPGSYNEQFF